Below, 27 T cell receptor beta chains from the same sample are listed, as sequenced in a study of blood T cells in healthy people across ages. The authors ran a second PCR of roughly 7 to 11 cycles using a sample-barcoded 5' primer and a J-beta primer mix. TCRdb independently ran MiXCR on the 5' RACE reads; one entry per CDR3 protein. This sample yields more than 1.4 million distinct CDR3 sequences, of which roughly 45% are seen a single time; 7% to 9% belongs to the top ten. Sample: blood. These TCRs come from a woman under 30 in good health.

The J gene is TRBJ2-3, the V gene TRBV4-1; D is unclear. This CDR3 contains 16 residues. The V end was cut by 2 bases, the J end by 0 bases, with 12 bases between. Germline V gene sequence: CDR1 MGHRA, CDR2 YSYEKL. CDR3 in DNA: TGCGCCAGCAGCCAATCCCCCCTCGACAGCACAGATACGCAGTATTTT. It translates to CASSQSPLDSTDTQYF.

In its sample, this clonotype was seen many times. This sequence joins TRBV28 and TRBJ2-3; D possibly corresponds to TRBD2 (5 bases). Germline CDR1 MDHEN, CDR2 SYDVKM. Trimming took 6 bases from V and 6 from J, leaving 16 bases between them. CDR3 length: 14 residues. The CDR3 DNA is TGTGCCAGCAGCGGGATAGCCCCTGGTGATACGCAGTATTTT. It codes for CASSGIAPGDTQYF. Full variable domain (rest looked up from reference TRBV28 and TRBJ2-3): DVKVTQSSRYLVKRTGEKVFLECVQDMDHENMFWYRQDPGLGLRLIYFSYDVKMKEKGDIPEGYSVSREKKERFSLILESASTNQTSMYLCASSGIAPGDTQYFGPGTRLTVL.

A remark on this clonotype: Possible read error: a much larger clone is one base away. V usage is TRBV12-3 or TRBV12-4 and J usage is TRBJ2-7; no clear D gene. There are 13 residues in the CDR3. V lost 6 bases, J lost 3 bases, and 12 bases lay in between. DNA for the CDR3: TGTGCCAGCAGCCATGGACGACACTACGAGCAGTACTTC. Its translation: CASSHGRHYEQYF.

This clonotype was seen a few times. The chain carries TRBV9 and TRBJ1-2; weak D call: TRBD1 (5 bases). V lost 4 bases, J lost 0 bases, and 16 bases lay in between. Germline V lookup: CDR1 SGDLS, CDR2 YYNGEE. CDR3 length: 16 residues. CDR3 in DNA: TGTGCCAGCAGCTCCCAAGGGACCGTCGCTAACTATGGCTACACCTTC. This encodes CASSSQGTVANYGYTF.

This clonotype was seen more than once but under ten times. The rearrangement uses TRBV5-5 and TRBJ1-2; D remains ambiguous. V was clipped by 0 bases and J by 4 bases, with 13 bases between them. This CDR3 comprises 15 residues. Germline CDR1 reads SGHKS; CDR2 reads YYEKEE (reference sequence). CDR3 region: CASSLDPTDFYGYTF. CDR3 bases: TGTGCCAGCAGCTTGGACCCCACGGACTTCTATGGCTACACCTTC.

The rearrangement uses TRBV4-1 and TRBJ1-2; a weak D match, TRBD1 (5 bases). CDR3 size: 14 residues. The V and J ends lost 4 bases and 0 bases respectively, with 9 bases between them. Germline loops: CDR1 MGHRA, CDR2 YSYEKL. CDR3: CASSPGIPNYGYTF. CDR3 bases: TGCGCCAGCAGCCCAGGGATCCCTAACTATGGCTACACCTTC.

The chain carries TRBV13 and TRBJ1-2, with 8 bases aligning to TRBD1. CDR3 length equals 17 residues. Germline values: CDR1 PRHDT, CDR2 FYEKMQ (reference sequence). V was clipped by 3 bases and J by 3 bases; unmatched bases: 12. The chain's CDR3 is CASSLEPDRGMDYGYTF. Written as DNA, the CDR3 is TGTGCCAGCAGCTTGGAACCCGACAGGGGAATGGACTATGGCTACACCTTC.

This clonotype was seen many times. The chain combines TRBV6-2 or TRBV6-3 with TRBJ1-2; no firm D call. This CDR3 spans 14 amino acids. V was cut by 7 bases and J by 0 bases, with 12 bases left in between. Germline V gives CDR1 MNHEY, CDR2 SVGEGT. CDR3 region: CASKEQLANYGYTF. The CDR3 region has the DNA TGTGCCAGCAAGGAGCAGCTAGCTAACTATGGCTACACCTTC.

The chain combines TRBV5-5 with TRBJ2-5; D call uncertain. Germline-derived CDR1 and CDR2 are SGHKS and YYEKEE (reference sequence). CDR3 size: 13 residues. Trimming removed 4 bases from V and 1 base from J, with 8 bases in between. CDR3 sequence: CASSRQSQETQYF. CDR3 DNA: TGTGCCAGCAGCCGTCAGAGCCAAGAGACCCAGTACTTC.

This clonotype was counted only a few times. CDR3 in amino acids: CASRSGTLNTEAFF. CDR3 in DNA: TGTGCCAGTCGATCCGGGACGCTGAACACTGAAGCTTTCTTT. J is TRBJ1-1 and V is TRBV27; TRBD1 might be the D (5 bases). CDR3 length: 14 amino acids. Between the trimmed V and J ends, which lost 9 bases and 0 bases, there was a span of 14 bases. The germline V gene encodes CDR1 MNHEY and CDR2 SMNVEV (reference sequence).

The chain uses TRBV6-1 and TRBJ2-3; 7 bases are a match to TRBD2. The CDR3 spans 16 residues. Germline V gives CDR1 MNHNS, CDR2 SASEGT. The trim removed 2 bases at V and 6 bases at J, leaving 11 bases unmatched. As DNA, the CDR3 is TGTGCCAGCAGTGAAATTTTGGGGGAGGGCTGGGATACGCAGTATTTT. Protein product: CASSEILGEGWDTQYF.

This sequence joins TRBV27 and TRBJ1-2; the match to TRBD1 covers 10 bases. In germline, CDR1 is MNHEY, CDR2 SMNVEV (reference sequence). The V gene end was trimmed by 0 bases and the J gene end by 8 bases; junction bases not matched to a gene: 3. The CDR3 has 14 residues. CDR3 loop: CASSLSGTGAGYTF. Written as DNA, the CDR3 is TGTGCCAGCAGTTTATCGGGGACAGGGGCCGGCTACACCTTC.

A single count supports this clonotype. The CDR3 nucleotides read TGTGCCAGCAGTTACTCAGCTAGCAGGCGAGGGGCCTACGAGCAGTACTTC. Its translation is CASSYSASRRGAYEQYF. The chain couples TRBV6-5 to TRBJ2-4; either TRBD1 or TRBD2 may fit D (5 bases each). The last part of the DNA fits TRBJ2-7 better; the J call may be wrong. The CDR3 contains 17 residues. CDR1 and CDR2 (germline): MNHEY, SVGAGI.

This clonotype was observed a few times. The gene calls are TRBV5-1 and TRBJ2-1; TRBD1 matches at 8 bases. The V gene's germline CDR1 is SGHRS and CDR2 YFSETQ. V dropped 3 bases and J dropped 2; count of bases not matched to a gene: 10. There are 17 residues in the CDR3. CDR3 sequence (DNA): TGCGCCAGCAGCTCACCCTCGGGACAGGTAACCTACAATGAGCAGTTCTTC. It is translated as CASSSPSGQVTYNEQFF.

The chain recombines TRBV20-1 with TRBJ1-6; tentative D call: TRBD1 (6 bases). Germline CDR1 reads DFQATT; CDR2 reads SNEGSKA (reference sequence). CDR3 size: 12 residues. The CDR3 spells CSATGFNSPLHF. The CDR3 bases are TGCAGCGCCACAGGGTTCAATTCACCCCTCCACTTT.

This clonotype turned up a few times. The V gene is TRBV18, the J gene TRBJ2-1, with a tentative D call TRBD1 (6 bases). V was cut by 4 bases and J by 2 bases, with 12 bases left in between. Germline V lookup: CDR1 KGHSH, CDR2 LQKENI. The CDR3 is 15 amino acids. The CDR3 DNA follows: TGTGCCAGCTCACAAAACAGGGCCCCCTACAATGAGCAGTTCTTC. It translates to CASSQNRAPYNEQFF.

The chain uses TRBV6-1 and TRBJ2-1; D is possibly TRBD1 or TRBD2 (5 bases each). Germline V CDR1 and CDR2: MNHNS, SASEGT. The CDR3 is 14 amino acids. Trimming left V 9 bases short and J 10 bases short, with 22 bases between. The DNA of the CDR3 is TGTGCCAGTCTAGGGGAGACGCAGGGTGGCGAGCAGTTCTTC. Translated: CASLGETQGGEQFF.

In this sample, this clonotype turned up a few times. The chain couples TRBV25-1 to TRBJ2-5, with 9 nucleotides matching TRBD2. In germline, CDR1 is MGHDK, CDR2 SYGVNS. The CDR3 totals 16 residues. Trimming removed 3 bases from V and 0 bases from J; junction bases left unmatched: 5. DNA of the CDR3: TGTGCCAGCAGTGACCGGACTAGCGTAAACCAAGAGACCCAGTACTTC. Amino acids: CASSDRTSVNQETQYF.

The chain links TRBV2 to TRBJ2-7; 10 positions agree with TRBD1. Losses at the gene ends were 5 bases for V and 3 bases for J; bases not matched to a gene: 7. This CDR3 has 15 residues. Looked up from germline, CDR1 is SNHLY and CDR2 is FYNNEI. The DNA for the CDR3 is TGTGCCAGCAGTTACCGGACAGGGGGGTTCTACGAGCAGTACTTC. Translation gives CASSYRTGGFYEQYF.

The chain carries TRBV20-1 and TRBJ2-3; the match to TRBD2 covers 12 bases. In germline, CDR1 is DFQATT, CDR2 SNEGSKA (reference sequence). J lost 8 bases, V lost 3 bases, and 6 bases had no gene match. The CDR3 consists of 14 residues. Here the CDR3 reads CSARTSGGPGTQYF. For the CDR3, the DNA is TGCAGTGCTAGGACTAGCGGGGGCCCAGGTACGCAGTATTTT.

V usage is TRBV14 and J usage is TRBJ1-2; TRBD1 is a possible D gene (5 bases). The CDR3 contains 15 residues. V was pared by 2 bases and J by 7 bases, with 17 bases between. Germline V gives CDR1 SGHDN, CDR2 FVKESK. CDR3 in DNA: TGTGCCAGCAGCCAAATCGCGGGACCCGGTTCTGGCTACACCTTC. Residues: CASSQIAGPGSGYTF.

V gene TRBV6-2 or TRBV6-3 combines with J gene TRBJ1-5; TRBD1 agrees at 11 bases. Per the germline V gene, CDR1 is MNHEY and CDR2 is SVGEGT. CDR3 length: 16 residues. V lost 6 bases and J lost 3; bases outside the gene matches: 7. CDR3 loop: CASRRGTGGYNQPQHF. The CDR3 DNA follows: TGTGCCAGCAGAAGGGGGACAGGGGGTTACAATCAGCCCCAGCATTTT.

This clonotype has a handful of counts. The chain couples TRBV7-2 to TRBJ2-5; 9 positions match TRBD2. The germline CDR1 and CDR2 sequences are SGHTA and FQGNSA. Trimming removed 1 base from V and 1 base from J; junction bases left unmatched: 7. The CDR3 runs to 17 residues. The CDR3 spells CASSLGLAGAPQETQYF. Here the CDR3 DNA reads TGTGCCAGCAGCTTAGGCTTAGCGGGGGCCCCCCAAGAGACCCAGTACTTC.

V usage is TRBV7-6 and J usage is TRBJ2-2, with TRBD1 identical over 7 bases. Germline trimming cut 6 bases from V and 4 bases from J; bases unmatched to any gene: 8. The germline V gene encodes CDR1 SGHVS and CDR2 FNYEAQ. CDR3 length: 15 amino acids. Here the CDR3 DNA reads TGTGCCAGCAGTTTACAGGGGATGAGCACCGGGGAGCTGTTTTTT. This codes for CASSLQGMSTGELFF.

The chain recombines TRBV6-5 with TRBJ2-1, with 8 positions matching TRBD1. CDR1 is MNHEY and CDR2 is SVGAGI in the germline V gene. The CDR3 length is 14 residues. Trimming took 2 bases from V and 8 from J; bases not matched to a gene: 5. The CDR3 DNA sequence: TGTGCCAGCAGTTACGGGCAGGGGGCTTATGAGCAGTTCTTC. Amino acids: CASSYGQGAYEQFF.

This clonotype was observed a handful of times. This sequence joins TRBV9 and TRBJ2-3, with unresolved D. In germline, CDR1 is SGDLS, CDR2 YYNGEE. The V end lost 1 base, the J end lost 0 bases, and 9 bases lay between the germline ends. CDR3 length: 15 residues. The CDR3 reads CASSVRPLSTDTQYF. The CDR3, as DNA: TGTGCCAGCAGCGTACGGCCCCTCAGCACAGATACGCAGTATTTT.

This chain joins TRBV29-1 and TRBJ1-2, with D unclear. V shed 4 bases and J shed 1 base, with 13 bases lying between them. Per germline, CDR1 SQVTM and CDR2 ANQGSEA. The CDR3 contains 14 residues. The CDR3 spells CSVVVADLNYGYTF. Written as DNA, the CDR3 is TGCAGCGTTGTGGTCGCAGATCTTAACTATGGCTACACCTTC.